The 25 T cell receptor gamma chains in this list originate from one sample, sequenced in a study of fetal and pediatric gammadelta thymocytes. Fetal thymuses came from elective pregnancy terminations at about 14 to 22 weeks gestation. With CATT, TCRdb re-called clones from the reads. The profile shows about 520 gamma-chain clones, 3.5% to 5.5% of them singletons. The source material was non-Vgamma9Vdelta2 gamma-delta T cells from the thymus. Subset defined: CD3+gammadeltaTCR+ thymocytes not co-expressing Vgamma9 and Vdelta2. These receptors originate from a human fetus.

This clone was seen a few times. A far more abundant clone sits one base away, making this likely a read error. J is TRGJP1 and V is TRGV10. TRGV10 belongs to the ORF category, with a function that is uncertain. V gave up 8 bases and J gave up 1 base; unmatched junction bases: 5. CDR3 length equals 14 residues. This CDR3 reads CAAWDFTTGWFKIF. The CDR3 coding sequence is TGTGCTGCGTGGGATTTTACCACTGGTTGGTTCAAGATATTT.

The chain combines TRGV4 with TRGJ1 or TRGJ2. The J gene, absent from TCRdb, was called here by matching the DNA to germline. The CDR3 runs 14 residues. V trimming: 8 bases; J trimming: 1 base; junction bases outside the gene matches: 11. Germline CDR1 EGSTGY, CDR2 YDSYTSSV. CDR3 nucleotides: TGTGCCACCTTGGCCAAGGAAAATTATTATAAGAAACTCTTT. Translating gives CATLAKENYYKKLF.

This chain connects TRGV1 to TRGJP1. TRGV1 is annotated as an ORF whose role is uncertain. The CDR3 length is 15 residues. V gave up 1 base and J gave up 0 bases; unmatched junction bases: 2. CDR3 in amino acids: CATWDRNTTGWFKIF. In nucleotides, the CDR3 is TGTGCCACCTGGGACAGAAATACCACTGGTTGGTTCAAGATATTT.

This clone ranks as medium-sized. The V and J genes are TRGV4 and TRGJ1 or TRGJ2. V gave up 0 bases and J gave up 0 bases; unmatched junction bases: 8. Per the germline V gene, CDR1 is EGSTGY and CDR2 is YDSYTSSV. The CDR3 consists of 16 residues. The CDR3 DNA follows: TGTGCCACCTGGGATGGGCAAAATTCGAATTATTATAAGAAACTCTTT. It is translated as CATWDGQNSNYYKKLF.

This clone is judged medium-sized. This chain uses TRGV8 with TRGJP1. The ends lost 3 bases at V and 11 bases at J; junction bases unmatched: 0. Germline lookup yields CDR1 VENAVY and CDR2 YDSYNSRV. The length of the CDR3 is 10 residues. The CDR3: CATWDWFKIF. The DNA for the CDR3 is TGTGCCACCTGGGATTGGTTCAAGATATTT.

In its sample, this clone was seen a few times. A single base separates this from a much larger clone, so it may be a read error. The gene calls are TRGV10 and TRGJ1 or TRGJ2. TRGV10 is flagged as an ORF with uncertain function. V was pared by 8 bases and J by 11 bases, with 4 bases of the junction left unmatched. The CDR3 is 9 residues long. This CDR3 reads CAAWDEKLF. CDR3 DNA: TGTGCTGCGTGGGATGAGAAACTCTTT.

The table lists this clone with a few counts. TCRdb has a much larger clone's protein, which differs at residue 9 from the translation of this DNA, likely because of a read error; what is shown is the protein translated from the DNA. The V gene is TRGV8, the J gene TRGJP1. The germline CDR1 and CDR2 sequences are VENAVY and YDSYNSRV. This CDR3 is built from 13 residues. CDR3: CATWDTTGLFKIF. The CDR3 region has the DNA TGTGCCACCTGGGATACCACTGGTTTGTTCAAGATATTT.

The gene calls are TRGV3 and TRGJP. TCRdb records no J gene; here it was assigned by comparing the DNA to germline. Trimming took 3 bases from V and 4 from J; bases not matched to a gene: 6. CDR3 size: 17 residues. Germline lookup yields CDR1 VTNTFY and CDR2 YDVSTARD (reference sequence). CDR3 sequence: CATWDPTQELGKKIKVF. The CDR3 nucleotides read TGTGCCACCTGGGACCCAACTCAAGAGTTGGGCAAAAAAATCAAGGTATTT.

On this clone itself: The protein recorded in TCRdb matches a much larger clone and deviates from this DNA's translation at residues 8 and 10, suggesting a read error; the protein here is obtained by translating the DNA. The chain links TRGV8 to TRGJP1. The CDR3 consists of 13 residues. Germline V lookup: CDR1 VENAVY, CDR2 YDSYNSRV. The CDR3 nucleotides are TGTGCCACCTGGGATACCACTTGTTGGTGCAAGATATTT. Its translation is CATWDTTCWCKIF.

This clone was detected a few times. The chain employs TRGV5 and TRGJ1 or TRGJ2. The germline V gene has CDR1 VINAFY and CDR2 YDVSNSKD. Trimming cost V 3 bases and J 4 bases; bases outside gene matches: 6. This CDR3 comprises 13 residues. CDR3 sequence: CATWDVEYYKKLF. The CDR3 nucleotides read TGTGCCACCTGGGACGTCGAGTATTATAAGAAACTCTTT.

This clone was seen more than once but under ten times. It is likely a read error: a sequence one base away is far more abundant. The chain links TRGV10 to TRGJ1 or TRGJ2. TRGV10 has ORF status, its function being uncertain. The CDR3 is made up of 11 amino acids. Trimming took 8 bases from V and 1 from J; bases not matched to a gene: 0. CDR3 sequence (DNA): TGTGCTGCGTGGAATTATTATAAGAAACTCTTT. Translated: CAAWNYYKKLF.

A word on this clone: No DNA is shown, since the ends of the CDR3 on it are uncertain; the CDR3 is the one TCRdb lists. The J segment is TRGJP1; no V gene was assigned. The CDR3 sequence runs 14 residues, both termini included. The chain's CDR3 is CTTVLRGIGWFKIF.

This clone was observed a handful of times. The rearrangement uses TRGV8 and TRGJP1. The J gene, missing from TCRdb, was assigned here through DNA to germline matching. The trim removed 3 bases at V and 0 bases at J, leaving 4 bases unmatched. The CDR3 has 15 residues. In germline, CDR1 is VENAVY, CDR2 YDSYNSRV. CDR3 region: CATWDFYTTGWFKIF. Written as DNA, the CDR3 is TGTGCCACCTGGGATTTTTATACCACTGGTTGGTTCAAGATATTT.

This clone is labeled as medium-sized. This specimen includes other DNA sequences encoding the same CDR3. The chain employs TRGV5 and TRGJ1 or TRGJ2. The ends lost 0 bases at V and 3 bases at J; junction bases unmatched: 5. The CDR3 totals 14 residues. Germline V gene data show CDR1 as VINAFY and CDR2 as YDVSNSKD. The CDR3: CATWDRPFYYKKLF. The CDR3 DNA reads as TGTGCCACCTGGGACAGGCCATTTTATTATAAGAAACTCTTT.

This clone is large in the sample. A far larger clone is one base from this, pointing to a likely read error. This sequence joins TRGV8 and TRGJP1. V dropped 2 bases and J dropped 4; count of bases not matched to a gene: 1. This CDR3 is 13 amino acids long. Per germline, CDR1 VENAVY and CDR2 YDSYNSRV. DNA of the CDR3: TGTGCCACCTGGGATAACACTGGTTGGTTCAAGATATTT. Protein product: CATWDNTGWFKIF.

A note on this clone: A far larger clone differs by one base, so this is likely a read error. J is TRGJP and V is TRGV5. The J gene, not given by TCRdb, was assigned here from a germline match of the nucleotide sequence. The length of the CDR3 is 16 residues. CDR1 is VINAFY and CDR2 is YDVSNSKD in the germline V gene. Here the CDR3 reads CATWDRQELDKKIKVF. The DNA for the CDR3 is TGTGCCACCTGGGACAGGCAAGAGTTGGACAAAAAAATCAAGGTATTT.

This clone is medium-sized (0.01 to 0.1%) by share. With only one base between it and a far larger clone, this is likely a read error. V gene TRGV8 combines with J gene TRGJ1 or TRGJ2. With V trimmed by 2 bases and J by 5 bases, 0 bases remained unmatched. Germline V lookup: CDR1 VENAVY, CDR2 YDSYNSRV. The CDR3 contains 11 residues. The CDR3 DNA is TGTGCCACCTGGGATAATTATAAGAAACTCTTT. Amino acids: CATWDNYKKLF.

By proportion, this clone is medium-sized. The V gene is TRGV3, the J gene TRGJ1 or TRGJ2. This CDR3 region has 13 residues. The germline CDR1 and CDR2 sequences are VTNTFY and YDVSTARD (reference sequence). V trimming: 0 bases; J trimming: 6 bases; junction bases outside the gene matches: 5. The CDR3 DNA sequence: TGTGCCACCTGGGACAGGCATGGTTATAAGAAACTCTTT. Translating it yields CATWDRHGYKKLF.

The table lists this clone with a few counts. This chain connects TRGV4 to TRGJP1. Per the germline V gene, CDR1 is EGSTGY and CDR2 is YDSYTSSV. V lost 3 bases, J lost 2 bases, and 3 bases stayed unmatched. CDR3 length: 14 amino acids. CDR3 DNA sequence: TGTGCCACCTGGGATCGGACCACTGGTTGGTTCAAGATATTT. Translation: CATWDRTTGWFKIF.

On this clone itself: One end of the junction fails to match germline, which may point to a read error. Distinct nucleotide sequences in the sample also encode this CDR3. The V gene is TRGV5, the J gene TRGJ1 or TRGJ2. The germline V gene encodes CDR1 VINAFY and CDR2 YDVSNSKD. CDR3 length equals 13 residues. CDR3 amino acids: CATWDVNYYKKLF. In DNA form, the CDR3 reads TGTGCCACCTGGGACGTGAATTATTATAAGAAGCTCTTT.

As concerns this clone: Translating this DNA gives a protein that differs at residue 9 from the TCRdb one, which belongs to a much larger clone; a read error is likely, and the protein shown is this translation. V and J are TRGV4 and TRGJ1 or TRGJ2. The V gene's germline CDR1 is EGSTGY and CDR2 YDSYTSSV. CDR3 length: 11 amino acids. The CDR3 sequence: CATWDYYKNLF. In nucleotides, the CDR3 is TGTGCCACCTGGGATTATTATAAGAACCTCTTT.

This clone is deemed medium-sized. The chain employs TRGV4 and TRGJP1. V trimming: 0 bases; J trimming: 1 base; junction bases outside the gene matches: 2. Germline lookup yields CDR1 EGSTGY and CDR2 YDSYTSSV. The CDR3 is 15 amino acids. DNA of the CDR3: TGTGCCACCTGGGATGGGCCTACCACTGGTTGGTTCAAGATATTT. Translation: CATWDGPTTGWFKIF.

A few counts support this clone. A much larger clone sits a single nucleotide away, making a read error possible. The rearrangement joins TRGV5 to TRGJP1. Germline assignment: CDR1 VINAFY and CDR2 YDVSNSKD. This CDR3 comprises 15 residues. The CDR3 sequence is CANWDRYTTGWFKIF. Here the CDR3 DNA reads TGTGCCAACTGGGACAGGTATACCACTGGTTGGTTCAAGATATTT.

The table lists this clone with a count of one. The V gene call reads TRGV3; no J gene was called. The CDR3 consists of 15 residues. The germline gives CDR1 VTNTFY, CDR2 YDVSTARD (reference sequence). CDR3: CATWDRPNTGWFKLF. In DNA form, the CDR3 reads TGTGCCACCTGGGACAGGCCTAACACTGGTTGGTTCAAGTTATTT.

This clone showed up just a few times. The chain joins TRGV4 to TRGJP. There are 17 residues in the CDR3. CDR1 EGSTGY and CDR2 YDSYTSSV come from the germline V gene. After removal of 0 bases from V and 5 bases from J, the junction contained 4 bases not matched to a gene. Here the CDR3 DNA reads TGTGCCACCTGGGATGGGCGGAAAGAGTTGGGCAAAAAAATCAAGGTATTT. It codes for CATWDGRKELGKKIKVF.